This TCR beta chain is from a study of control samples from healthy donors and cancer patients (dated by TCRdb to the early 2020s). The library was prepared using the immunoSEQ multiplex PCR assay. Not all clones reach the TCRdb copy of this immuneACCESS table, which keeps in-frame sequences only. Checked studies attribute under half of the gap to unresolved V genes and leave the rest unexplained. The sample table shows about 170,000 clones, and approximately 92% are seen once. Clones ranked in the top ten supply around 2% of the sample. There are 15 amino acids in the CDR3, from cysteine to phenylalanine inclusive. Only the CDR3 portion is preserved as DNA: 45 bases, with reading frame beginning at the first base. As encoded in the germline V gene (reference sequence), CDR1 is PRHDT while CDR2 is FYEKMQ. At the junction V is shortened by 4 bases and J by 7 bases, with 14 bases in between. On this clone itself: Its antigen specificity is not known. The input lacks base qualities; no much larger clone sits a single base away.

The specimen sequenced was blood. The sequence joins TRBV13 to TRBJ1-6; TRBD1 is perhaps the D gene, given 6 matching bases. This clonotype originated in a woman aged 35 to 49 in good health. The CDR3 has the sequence CASSSWGQGNSPLHF. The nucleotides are TGTGCCAGCAGCTCGTGGGGGCAGGGGAATTCACCCCTCCACTTT.